These T cell receptor beta chains were read from a single sample in a study of identifying expanded T cells in peripheral blood. Data came from immunoSEQ multiplex PCR; TCRdb stores just in-frame clones and leaves some out. This sample has some 78,000 clones, with about four fifths found just once. The sequencing sample was made of blood. All receptors come from a person aged 18 to 75 in good health. The CDR3 runs from the conserved cysteine through the conserved F or W. D genes are given only for firm matches. Size tells how often a clone was seen (once, few, many) or the class of an expanded clone, and some rows leave it out.

abundance,j_gene,d_gene,len,v_gene,CDR3nt,CDR3aa
.,TRBJ2-3,.,14,TRBV4-2,TGTGCCAGCAGCCAAGATCTAAGGGGTGATACGCAGTATTTT,CASSQDLRGDTQYF
.,TRBJ2-7,.,13,TRBV7-2,TGTGCCAGCAGCTTAGTCGCCGCCTACGAGCAGTACTTC,CASSLVAAYEQYF
few,TRBJ2-4,.,16,TRBV9,TGTGCCAGCAGCGAGACAGGTGAGGGGCGTCTGAACATTCAGTACTTC,CASSETGEGRLNIQYF
.,TRBJ2-3,TRBD1,17,TRBV28,TGTGCCAGCAGTTTAAATTTTCCGGGACAGGGGACAGATACGCAGTATTTT,CASSLNFPGQGTDTQYF
few,TRBJ2-5,TRBD2,17,TRBV4-3,TGCGCCAGCAGCCAAGATGGGCTCGCTAGCGGGAAAGAGACCCAGTACTTC,CASSQDGLASGKETQYF
medium-sized,TRBJ1-2,.,14,TRBV7-3,TGTGCCAGCAGCTTAGGGGTAAGAGGAGATGGCTACACCTTC,CASSLGVRGDGYTF
.,TRBJ1-2,.,13,TRBV10-1,TGCGCCAGCAACTCGGCGGGCTACTATGGCTACACCTTC,CASNSAGYYGYTF
.,TRBJ2-1,TRBD2,15,TRBV7-8,TGTGCCAGCAGCTTAGCGACTAGCGGTTACAATGAGCAGTTCTTC,CASSLATSGYNEQFF
few,TRBJ1-5,.,15,TRBV19,TGTGCCAGTAGCAAAAGGCCAAATAGCAATCAGCCCCAGCATTTT,CASSKRPNSNQPQHF
.,TRBJ2-7,.,15,TRBV7-9,TGTGCCAGCAGCGTAGGCGGTGTAAGCTCCTACGAGCAGTACTTC,CASSVGGVSSYEQYF
.,TRBJ2-1,TRBD1,16,TRBV19,TGTGCCAGTAGTATAGGTTCAACAGGGGGCTACAATGAGCAGTTCTTC,CASSIGSTGGYNEQFF
.,TRBJ2-2,TRBD2,16,TRBV11-1,TGTGCCAGCAGCTCAACTAGCGGGGTGGGGACCGGGGAGCTGTTTTTT,CASSSTSGVGTGELFF
.,TRBJ2-3,.,12,TRBV19,TGTGCCAGTAGTGAGGACTATCAGAGACAGTATTTT,CASSEDYQRQYF